This TCR beta chain was captured by sequencing in a study of cytomegalovirus exposure and HLA in healthy donors. The V end lost 4 bases, the J end lost 5 bases, and 11 bases lay between the germline ends. The V gene's germline CDR1 is GTSNPN and CDR2 SVGIG (reference sequence). The CDR3 totals 12 residues. Notes on this clone: Other nucleotide sequences from this sample produce the same CDR3.

Both 60 Vbeta primers and 13 Jbeta primers went into the PCR. Using immunoSEQ multiplex PCR, the repertoire was profiled, and TCRdb retains in-frame clones only, with some absent. This table lists some 76,000 clones. Sequencing was carried out using PBMCs. This sequence was found in a female donor in good health and CMV-seropositive. The chain couples TRBV30 to TRBJ1-1; D gene ambiguous. CDR3 amino acids: CAWIPQATEAFF. CDR3 DNA: TGTGCCTGGATACCCCAGGCGACTGAAGCTTTCTTT. Looking up the rest from reference TRBV30 and TRBJ1-1 gives the full variable domain: SQTIHQWPATLVQPVGSPLSLECTVEGTSNPNLYWYRQAAGRGLQLLFYSVGIGQISSEVPQNLSASRPQDRQFILSSKKLLLSDSGFYLCAWIPQATEAFFGQGTRLTVV.